The next 24 T cell receptor beta chains were all read from a single sample in a study of blood T cell repertoires in COVID-19. Profiled with immunoSEQ multiplex PCR; TCRdb holds only in-frame clones, not every one. The sample yields roughly 80,000 clones, roughly 85% seen once. The specimen was peripheral blood. The receptors were sampled from a woman aged 80 or over with active or convalescent COVID-19.

The rearrangement joins TRBV7-2 to TRBJ2-3; TRBD2 matches 7 bases. The germline gives CDR1 SGHTA, CDR2 FQGNSA. V dropped 5 bases and J dropped 8; count of bases not matched to a gene: 10. The CDR3 loop spans 14 amino acids. CDR3 sequence reads: CASSAQAGSVTQYF. CDR3 DNA sequence: TGTGCCAGCAGCGCCCAAGCGGGATCCGTTACGCAGTATTTT. The full variable domain, completed using reference TRBV7-2 and TRBJ2-3, is GAGVSQSPSNKVTEKGKDVELRCDPISGHTALYWYRQSLGQGLEFLIYFQGNSAPDKSGLPSDRFSAERTGGSVSTLTIQRTQQEDSAVYLCASSAQAGSVTQYFGPGTRLTVL.

This clone was counted only a few times. This sequence joins TRBV30 and TRBJ1-5, with TRBD1 matching over 8 bases. The germline gives CDR1 GTSNPN, CDR2 SVGIG (reference sequence). V dropped 4 bases and J dropped 4; count of bases not matched to a gene: 3. The CDR3 has 13 amino acids. The CDR3, as DNA: TGTGCCTGGAACAGGGACAGGAATCAGCCCCAGCATTTT. As protein: CAWNRDRNQPQHF.

The V and J genes are TRBV19 and TRBJ2-3, with a tentative D call TRBD2 (6 bases). Germline lookup yields CDR1 LNHDA and CDR2 SQIVND (reference sequence). Trimming removed 8 bases from V and 0 bases from J, with 15 bases in between. The CDR3 has 15 amino acids. For the CDR3, the DNA is TGTGCCAGTGCCCTGAGCGGGCGCAGCACAGATACGCAGTATTTT. Encoded protein: CASALSGRSTDTQYF. The whole variable domain, remainder taken from reference TRBV19 and TRBJ2-3, is DGGITQSPKYLFRKEGQNVTLSCEQNLNHDAMYWYRQDPGQGLRLIYYSQIVNDFQKGDIAEGYSVSREKKESFPLTVTSAQKNPTAFYLCASALSGRSTDTQYFGPGTRLTVL.

V is TRBV18 and J is TRBJ1-6; 7 bases map to TRBD1. V shed 2 bases, J shed 9 bases, and the junction held 7 bases outside the gene matches. This CDR3 has 15 residues. Germline V CDR1 and CDR2: KGHSH, LQKENI. CDR3 bases: TGTGCCAGCTCACCAAAAGAGGGGGCCGGTTCACCCCTCCACTTT. It yields the protein CASSPKEGAGSPLHF. Full variable domain (rest looked up from reference TRBV18 and TRBJ1-6): NAGVMQNPRHLVRRRGQEARLRCSPMKGHSHVYWYRQLPEEGLKFMVYLQKENIIDESGMPKERFSAEFPKEGPSILRIQQVVRGDSAAYFCASSPKEGAGSPLHFGNGTRLTVT.

This chain links TRBV27 with TRBJ1-2; the match to TRBD1 covers 10 bases. V trimming: 3 bases; J trimming: 4 bases; junction bases outside the gene matches: 5. The length of the CDR3 is 15 residues. The germline V gene has CDR1 MNHEY and CDR2 SMNVEV (reference sequence). CDR3 sequence reads: CASSFRQGAIYGYTF. The CDR3 DNA sequence: TGTGCCAGCAGTTTTAGACAGGGGGCGATCTATGGCTACACCTTC.

This clone was seen only once. The genes are TRBV5-5 and TRBJ2-7; unclear D gene. This CDR3 is built from 14 residues. V dropped 0 bases and J dropped 0 bases, with 7 bases sitting between them. Looked up from germline, CDR1 is SGHKS and CDR2 is YYEKEE (reference sequence). CDR3 sequence: CASSLGVPSYEQYF. CDR3 DNA sequence: TGTGCCAGCAGCTTGGGAGTGCCCTCCTACGAGCAGTACTTC.

This chain uses TRBV15 with TRBJ2-7; 9 positions match TRBD2. The CDR3 is 15 residues long. Per the germline V gene, CDR1 is LNHNV and CDR2 is YYDKDF (reference sequence). The ends lost 1 base at V and 2 bases at J; junction bases unmatched: 3. The CDR3 here is CATSRVAGGTYEQYF. The CDR3 nucleotides are TGTGCCACCAGCAGAGTCGCGGGGGGGACCTACGAGCAGTACTTC. Looking up the rest from reference TRBV15 and TRBJ2-7 gives the full variable domain: DAMVIQNPRYQVTQFGKPVTLSCSQTLNHNVMYWYQQKSSQAPKLLFHYYDKDFNNEADTPDNFQSRRPNTSFCFLDIRSPGLGDTAMYLCATSRVAGGTYEQYFGPGTRLTVT.

The chain carries TRBV7-8 and TRBJ1-1; 10 bases map to TRBD1. Germline assignment: CDR1 SGHVS and CDR2 FQNEAQ. Unmatched junction bases numbered 7, after V lost 5 bases and J lost 4 bases. The CDR3 is 15 residues long. CDR3 residues: CASSPLRDRGTEAFF. In DNA, the CDR3 is TGTGCCAGCAGCCCCCTCCGGGACAGGGGCACTGAAGCTTTCTTT.

There are a few counts of this clone. The genes are TRBV28 and TRBJ1-1; D possibly corresponds to TRBD1 (6 bases). V was shortened by 5 bases and J by 0 bases, with 19 bases between the two germline ends. CDR1 and CDR2 from the germline V gene are MDHEN and SYDVKM. The CDR3 totals 17 residues. For the CDR3, the DNA is TGTGCCAGCAGTCCCCCCAGCGGGGGGCGAATGAACACTGAAGCTTTCTTT. It specifies CASSPPSGGRMNTEAFF.

This clone was detected a few times. This chain links TRBV20-1 with TRBJ2-5; D is possibly TRBD2 (6 bases). V lost 3 bases to trimming and J lost 7 bases, with 12 bases between them. Germline CDR1 and CDR2: DFQATT and SNEGSKA (reference sequence). The CDR3 is 12 residues long. CDR3 bases: TGCAGTGCTAGTGCCCCAGCGGGGACCCAGTACTTC. It is translated as CSASAPAGTQYF.

This chain uses TRBV5-4 with TRBJ2-1; 7 bases align to TRBD2. Trimming at V came to 4 bases and at J to 6 bases, leaving 4 bases not matched to a gene. This CDR3 comprises 13 residues. The germline CDR1 and CDR2 sequences are SGHNT and YYREEE (reference sequence). The CDR3 sequence: CASSAGTTNEQFF. The CDR3 nucleotides read TGTGCCAGCAGCGCCGGGACTACCAATGAGCAGTTCTTC.

This chain uses TRBV5-1 with TRBJ2-1; 14 nucleotides line up with TRBD2. The CDR3 length is 16 residues. Germline V CDR1 and CDR2: SGHRS, YFSETQ. Unmatched junction bases numbered 7, after V lost 4 bases and J lost 7 bases. The CDR3 loop is CASSAGLAGGHNEQFF. Here the CDR3 DNA reads TGCGCCAGCAGCGCTGGACTAGCGGGAGGACATAATGAGCAGTTCTTC.

This clone has more than one count but fewer than ten. The rearrangement links TRBV6-5 to TRBJ1-1; D might be TRBD1 (5 bases). The germline V gene has CDR1 MNHEY and CDR2 SVGAGI. Deletions cut 5 bases from V and 0 bases from J, with 13 bases between. The CDR3 is made up of 15 amino acids. The CDR3 sequence: CASSPPSGVNTEAFF. For the CDR3, the DNA is TGTGCCAGCAGTCCCCCGTCGGGGGTGAACACTGAAGCTTTCTTT.

This clone was seen once. This chain uses TRBV4-3 with TRBJ1-6, with 7 bases fitting TRBD1. The V gene end was trimmed by 0 bases and the J gene end by 6 bases; junction bases not matched to a gene: 8. Germline V gene lookup returns CDR1 LGHNA and CDR2 YSLEER. This CDR3 region has 17 residues. DNA for the CDR3: TGCGCCAGCAGCCAAGACGAGGCACAGGGGAGTAATTCACCCCTCCACTTT. Protein sequence: CASSQDEAQGSNSPLHF.

The CDR3 sequence: CASSGGTTSSGNTIYF. CDR3 nucleotide sequence: TGTGCCAGCAGCGGCGGGACGACCAGCTCTGGAAACACCATATATTTT. The chain carries TRBV9 and TRBJ1-3; D possibly corresponds to TRBD1 (5 bases). The CDR3 loop spans 16 amino acids. Germline CDR1 is SGDLS and CDR2 is YYNGEE. V was shortened by 3 bases and J by 0 bases, with 13 bases between the two germline ends.

The rearrangement joins TRBV15 to TRBJ2-7; 8 bases fit TRBD2. The V gene end was trimmed by 3 bases and the J gene end by 6 bases; junction bases not matched to a gene: 10. Germline lookup yields CDR1 LNHNV and CDR2 YYDKDF (reference sequence). The CDR3 totals 15 residues. CDR3 amino acids: CATSSRDSGKFEQYF. For the CDR3, the DNA is TGTGCCACCAGCAGCCGGGATAGCGGGAAGTTCGAGCAGTACTTC.

The chain carries TRBV4-1 and TRBJ1-2; D unresolved. The germline gives CDR1 MGHRA, CDR2 YSYEKL. V was pared by 0 bases and J by 0 bases, with 5 bases between. This CDR3 is built from 14 residues. CDR3 loop: CASSQDSANYGYTF. The CDR3 DNA reads TGCGCCAGCAGCCAAGATTCCGCTAACTATGGCTACACCTTC.

This clone was seen just once. This rearrangement joins TRBV28 to TRBJ2-2; 8 bases match TRBD1. Germline CDR1 MDHEN, CDR2 SYDVKM. The CDR3 consists of 16 residues. J gave up 1 base and V 7 bases, and 8 bases lay outside the gene matches. The CDR3: CASTTRGTGNTGELFF. The CDR3 DNA follows: TGTGCCAGCACCACAAGGGGGACAGGGAACACCGGGGAGCTGTTTTTT.

The J gene is TRBJ2-1, the V gene TRBV24-1, with 7 bases matching TRBD1. The CDR3 extends over 14 amino acids. CDR1 is KGHDR and CDR2 is SFDVKD in the germline V gene. After removal of 6 bases from V and 8 bases from J, the junction contained 9 bases not matched to a gene. This chain's CDR3 is CATSSQGVVDEQFF. The CDR3 coding sequence is TGTGCCACCAGTTCCCAGGGGGTGGTAGATGAGCAGTTCTTC.

The rearrangement links TRBV5-4 to TRBJ2-2; TRBD1 agrees at 7 bases. The CDR3 covers 14 residues. Trimming cost V 3 bases and J 4 bases; bases outside gene matches: 3. CDR1 and CDR2 from the germline V gene are SGHNT and YYREEE (reference sequence). In nucleotides, the CDR3 is TGTGCCAGCAGCTCCTACAGGGGCACCGGGGAGCTGTTTTTT. Translated: CASSSYRGTGELFF.

A few counts support this clone. This rearrangement joins TRBV15 to TRBJ1-6; 7 nucleotides agree with TRBD1. The CDR3 covers 17 residues. The germline V gene has CDR1 LNHNV and CDR2 YYDKDF (reference sequence). Trimming at V came to 1 base and at J to 3 bases, leaving 6 bases not matched to a gene. This CDR3 is CATSRVRGQNYNSPLHF. The CDR3 nucleotides are TGTGCCACCAGCAGAGTTAGGGGGCAGAACTATAATTCACCCCTCCACTTT.

In the case of this clone: Sequence at one end of the junction differs from germline and may be a read error. The V call is TRBV6-5, the J call TRBJ1-1, with 9 bases that match TRBD1. Germline loops: CDR1 MNHEY, CDR2 SVGAGI. The length of the CDR3 is 15 residues. In DNA form, the CDR3 reads TGTGCCAGCAGCTACTCCGGGACAGGGAGGACTGAAGCTTTCTTT. Translation: CASSYSGTGRTEAFF.

V is TRBV28 and J is TRBJ2-2; 8 bases are a match to TRBD2. The trim removed 2 bases at V and 13 bases at J, leaving 12 bases unmatched. Germline CDR1 and CDR2: MDHEN and SYDVKM. There are 15 residues in the CDR3. Here the CDR3 DNA reads TGTGCCAGCAGTTTAAAGTCCTTAGCGGGAAAGGGGCTGTTTTTT. It codes for CASSLKSLAGKGLFF.

This clone was found once. This chain connects TRBV4-2 to TRBJ2-5; the match to TRBD1 covers 7 bases. CDR3 length equals 16 residues. The germline gives CDR1 LGHNA, CDR2 YNFKEQ. V lost 0 bases to trimming and J lost 4 bases; unmatched junction nucleotides: 8. CDR3 in amino acids: CASSQENRGTVETQYF. The CDR3, as DNA: TGTGCCAGCAGCCAAGAAAACAGGGGTACGGTAGAGACCCAGTACTTC.